This TCR beta chain was recovered during a study of blood T cell repertoires in COVID-19. Study-wide context: Acute and convalescent COVID-19 specimens originated in the United States, Italy and Spain.

Trimming stripped 5 bases from V and 13 bases from J, with 17 bases between. The CDR3 is 13 amino acids. This clone was detected only once. This table comes from immunoSEQ multiplex PCR, and its TCRdb copy is limited to in-frame clones, with some not included. This sample has a few hundred thousand clones, with 75% to 85% found just once. The origin of this receptor is a woman aged 35 to 49 who had recovered from COVID-19. Sequencing was carried out using peripheral blood. The chain carries TRBV12-3 or TRBV12-4 and TRBJ2-2, with D maybe TRBD2 (5 bases). CDR3 coding DNA: TGTGCCAGCAGTCTGATTGACGGGGTCGGGCTGTTTTTT. As protein: CASSLIDGVGLFF.